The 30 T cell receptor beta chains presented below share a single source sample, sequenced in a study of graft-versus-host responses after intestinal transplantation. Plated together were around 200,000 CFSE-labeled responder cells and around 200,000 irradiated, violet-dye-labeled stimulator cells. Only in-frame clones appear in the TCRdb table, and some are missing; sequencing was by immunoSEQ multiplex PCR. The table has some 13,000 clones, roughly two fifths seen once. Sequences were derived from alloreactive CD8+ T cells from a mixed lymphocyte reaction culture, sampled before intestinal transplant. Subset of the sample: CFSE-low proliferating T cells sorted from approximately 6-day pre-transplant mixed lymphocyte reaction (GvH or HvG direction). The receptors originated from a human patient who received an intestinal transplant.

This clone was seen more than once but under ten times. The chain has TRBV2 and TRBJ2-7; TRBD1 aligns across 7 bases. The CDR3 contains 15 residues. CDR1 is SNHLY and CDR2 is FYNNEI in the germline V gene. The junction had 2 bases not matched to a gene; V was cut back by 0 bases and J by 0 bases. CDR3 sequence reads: CASSEAPGGSYEQYF. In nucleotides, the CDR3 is TGTGCCAGCAGTGAAGCGCCAGGGGGCTCCTACGAGCAGTACTTC.

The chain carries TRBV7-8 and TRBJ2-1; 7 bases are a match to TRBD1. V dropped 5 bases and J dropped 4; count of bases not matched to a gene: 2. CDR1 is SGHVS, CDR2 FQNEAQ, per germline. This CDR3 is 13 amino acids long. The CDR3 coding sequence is TGTGCCAGCAGCCAGGGACAGTACAATGAGCAGTTCTTC. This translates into CASSQGQYNEQFF.

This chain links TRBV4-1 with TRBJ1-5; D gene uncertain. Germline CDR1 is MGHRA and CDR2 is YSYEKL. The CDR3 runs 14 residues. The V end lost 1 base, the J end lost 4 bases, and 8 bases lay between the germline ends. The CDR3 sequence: CASSQGWANQPQHF. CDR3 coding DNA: TGCGCCAGCAGCCAAGGGTGGGCAAATCAGCCCCAGCATTTT.

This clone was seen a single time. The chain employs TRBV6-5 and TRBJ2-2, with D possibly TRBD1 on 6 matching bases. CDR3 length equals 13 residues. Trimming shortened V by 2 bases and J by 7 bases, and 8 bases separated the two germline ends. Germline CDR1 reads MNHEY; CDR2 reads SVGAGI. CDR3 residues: CASSYGGNGELFF. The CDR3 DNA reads TGTGCCAGCAGTTACGGGGGCAACGGGGAGCTGTTTTTT.

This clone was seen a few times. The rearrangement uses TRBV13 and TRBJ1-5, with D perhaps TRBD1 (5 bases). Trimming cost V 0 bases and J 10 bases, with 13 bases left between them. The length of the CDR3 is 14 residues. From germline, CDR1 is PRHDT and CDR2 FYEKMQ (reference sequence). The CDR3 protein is CASSLGREGDPQHF. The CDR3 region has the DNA TGTGCCAGCAGCTTAGGCAGGGAGGGTGACCCCCAGCATTTT.

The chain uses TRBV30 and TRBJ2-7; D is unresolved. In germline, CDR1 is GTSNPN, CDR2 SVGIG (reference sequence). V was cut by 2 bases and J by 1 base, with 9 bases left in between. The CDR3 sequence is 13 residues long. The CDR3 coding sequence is TGTGCCTGGAGTCTCAGCGCGTCCTACGAGCAGTACTTC. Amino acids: CAWSLSASYEQYF.

CDR3 sequence: CASSYWGQGRDEQYF. The CDR3 nucleotides read TGTGCCAGCAGTTACTGGGGACAGGGTCGGGACGAGCAGTACTTC. The rearrangement links TRBV6-6 to TRBJ2-7; 9 nucleotides align to TRBD1. Germline V gene sequence: CDR1 MNHNY, CDR2 SVGAGI (reference sequence). The CDR3 is 15 residues long. V was pared by 1 base and J by 5 bases, with 6 bases of the junction left unmatched.

The CDR3 coding sequence is TGTGCCAGCAGCTTAGCCCTACAGGGTTATATCGGAGACACCATATATTTT. Protein: CASSLALQGYIGDTIYF. V and J are TRBV7-6 and TRBJ1-3; possibly TRBD1 for D (6 bases). The CDR3 sequence is 17 residues long. V was cut by 0 bases and J by 8 bases, with 20 bases left in between. CDR1 and CDR2 (germline): SGHVS, FNYEAQ.

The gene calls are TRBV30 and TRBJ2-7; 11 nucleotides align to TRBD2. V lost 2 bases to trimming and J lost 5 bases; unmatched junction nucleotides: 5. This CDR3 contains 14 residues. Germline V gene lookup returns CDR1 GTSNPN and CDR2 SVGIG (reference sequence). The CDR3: CAWSNLAGGHEQYF. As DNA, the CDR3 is TGTGCCTGGAGTAATCTAGCGGGAGGCCACGAGCAGTACTTC.

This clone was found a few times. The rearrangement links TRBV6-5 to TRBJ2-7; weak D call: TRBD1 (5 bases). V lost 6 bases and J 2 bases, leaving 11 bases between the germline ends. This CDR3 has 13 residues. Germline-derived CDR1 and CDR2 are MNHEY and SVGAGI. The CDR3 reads CASRSRAPYEQYF. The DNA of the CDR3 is TGTGCCAGCAGAAGCAGGGCCCCCTACGAGCAGTACTTC.

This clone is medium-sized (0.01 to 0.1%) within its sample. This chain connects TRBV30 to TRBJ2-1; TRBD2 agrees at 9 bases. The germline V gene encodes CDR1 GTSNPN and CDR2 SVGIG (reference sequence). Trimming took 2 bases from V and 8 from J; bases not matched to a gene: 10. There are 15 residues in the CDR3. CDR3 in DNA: TGTGCCTGGAGTATGGTTAGCGGGAGTTTCGATGAGCAGTTCTTC. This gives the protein CAWSMVSGSFDEQFF.

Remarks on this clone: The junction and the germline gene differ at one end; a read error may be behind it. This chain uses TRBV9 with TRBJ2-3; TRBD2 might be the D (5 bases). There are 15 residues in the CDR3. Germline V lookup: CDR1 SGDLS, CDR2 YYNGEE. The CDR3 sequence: CASSVDGASIDTQYF. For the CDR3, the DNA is TGTGCCAGCAGCGTAGATGGAGCTAGCATAGATACGCAGTATTTT.

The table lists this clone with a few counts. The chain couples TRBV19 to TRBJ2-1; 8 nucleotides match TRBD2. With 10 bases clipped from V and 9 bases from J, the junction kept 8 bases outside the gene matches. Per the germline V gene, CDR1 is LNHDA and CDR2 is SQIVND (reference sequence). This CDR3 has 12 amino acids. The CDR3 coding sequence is TGTGCCACCGGGAGGGCCGGGATTGAGCAGTTCTTC. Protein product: CATGRAGIEQFF.

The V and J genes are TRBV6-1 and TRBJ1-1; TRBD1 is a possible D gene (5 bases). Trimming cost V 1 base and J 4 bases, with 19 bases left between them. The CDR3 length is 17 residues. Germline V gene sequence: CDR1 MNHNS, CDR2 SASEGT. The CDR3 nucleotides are TGTGCCAGCAGTGAAGGGGGGGTAGGGGAATGGAGCACTGAAGCTTTCTTT. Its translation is CASSEGGVGEWSTEAFF.

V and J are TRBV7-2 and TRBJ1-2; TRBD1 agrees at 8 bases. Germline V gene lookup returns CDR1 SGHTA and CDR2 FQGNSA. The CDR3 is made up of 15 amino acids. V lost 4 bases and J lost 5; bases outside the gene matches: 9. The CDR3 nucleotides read TGTGCCAGCAGCTCAACAGGGGGTTGGTTGTATGGCTACACCTTC. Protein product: CASSSTGGWLYGYTF.

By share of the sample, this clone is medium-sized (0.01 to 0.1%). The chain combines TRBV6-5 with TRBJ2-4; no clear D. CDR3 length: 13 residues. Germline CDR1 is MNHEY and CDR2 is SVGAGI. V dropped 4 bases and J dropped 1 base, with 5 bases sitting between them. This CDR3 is CASSFAAKNIQYF. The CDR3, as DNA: TGTGCCAGCAGTTTCGCGGCCAAAAACATTCAGTACTTC.

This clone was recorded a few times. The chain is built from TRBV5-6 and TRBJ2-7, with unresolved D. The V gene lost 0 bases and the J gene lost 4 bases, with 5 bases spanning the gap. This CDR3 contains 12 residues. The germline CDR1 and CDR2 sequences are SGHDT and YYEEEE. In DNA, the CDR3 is TGTGCCAGCAGCTTGGGACTTTACGAGCAGTACTTC. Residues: CASSLGLYEQYF.

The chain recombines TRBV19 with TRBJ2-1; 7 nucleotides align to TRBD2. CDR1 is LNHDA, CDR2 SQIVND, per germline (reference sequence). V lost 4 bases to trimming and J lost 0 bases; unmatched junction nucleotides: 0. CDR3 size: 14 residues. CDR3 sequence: CASSTGGSYNEQFF. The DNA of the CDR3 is TGTGCCAGTAGTACGGGGGGCTCCTACAATGAGCAGTTCTTC.

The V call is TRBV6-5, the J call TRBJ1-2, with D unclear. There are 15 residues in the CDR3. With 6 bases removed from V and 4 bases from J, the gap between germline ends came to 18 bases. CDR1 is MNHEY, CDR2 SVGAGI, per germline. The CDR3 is CASSWTYLEGYGYTF. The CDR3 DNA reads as TGTGCCAGCAGCTGGACCTATCTTGAGGGCTATGGCTACACCTTC.

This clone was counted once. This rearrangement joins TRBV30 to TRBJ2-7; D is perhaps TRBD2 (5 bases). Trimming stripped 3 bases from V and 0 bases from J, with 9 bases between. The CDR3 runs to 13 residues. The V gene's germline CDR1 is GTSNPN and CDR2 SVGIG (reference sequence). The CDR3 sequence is CAWSVGSSYEQYF. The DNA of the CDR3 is TGTGCCTGGAGCGTAGGGAGCTCCTACGAGCAGTACTTC.

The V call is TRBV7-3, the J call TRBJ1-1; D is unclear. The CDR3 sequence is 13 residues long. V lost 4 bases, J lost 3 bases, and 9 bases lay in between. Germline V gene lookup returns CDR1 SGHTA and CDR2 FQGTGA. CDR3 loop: CASSSRLDTEAFF. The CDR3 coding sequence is TGTGCCAGCAGCTCCCGACTTGACACTGAAGCTTTCTTT.

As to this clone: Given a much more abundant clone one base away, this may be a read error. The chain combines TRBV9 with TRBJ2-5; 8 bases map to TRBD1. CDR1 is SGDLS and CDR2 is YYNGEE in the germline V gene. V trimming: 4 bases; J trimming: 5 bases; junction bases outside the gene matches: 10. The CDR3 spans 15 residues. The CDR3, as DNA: TGTGCCAGCAGCACCGAGGCAGGGGGCGGGGAGACCCAGTACTTC. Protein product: CASSTEAGGGETQYF.

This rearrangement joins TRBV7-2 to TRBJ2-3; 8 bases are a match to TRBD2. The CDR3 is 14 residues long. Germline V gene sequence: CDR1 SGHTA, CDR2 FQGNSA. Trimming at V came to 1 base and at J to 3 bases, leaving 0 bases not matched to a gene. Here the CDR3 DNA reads TGTGCCAGCAGCTTAGGACTAGCGACAGATACGCAGTATTTT. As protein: CASSLGLATDTQYF.

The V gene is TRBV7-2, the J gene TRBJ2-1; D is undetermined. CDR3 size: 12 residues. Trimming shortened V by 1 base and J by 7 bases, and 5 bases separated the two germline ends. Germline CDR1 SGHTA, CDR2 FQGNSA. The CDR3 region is CASSLGRNEQFF. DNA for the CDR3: TGTGCCAGCAGCTTAGGCCGGAATGAGCAGTTCTTC.

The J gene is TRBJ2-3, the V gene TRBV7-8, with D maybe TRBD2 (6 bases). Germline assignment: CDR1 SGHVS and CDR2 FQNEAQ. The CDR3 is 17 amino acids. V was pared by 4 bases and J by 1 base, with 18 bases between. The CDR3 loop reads CASSYSGRSPRTDTQYF. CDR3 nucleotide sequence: TGTGCCAGCAGCTACTCAGGGAGGAGCCCTCGCACAGATACGCAGTATTTT.

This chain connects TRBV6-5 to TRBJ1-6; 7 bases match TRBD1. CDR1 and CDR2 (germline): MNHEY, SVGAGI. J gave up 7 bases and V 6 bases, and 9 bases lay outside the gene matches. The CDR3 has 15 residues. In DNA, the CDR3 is TGTGCCAGCAGCTCCGACAGGGAAGTAAATTCACCCCTCCACTTT. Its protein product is CASSSDREVNSPLHF.

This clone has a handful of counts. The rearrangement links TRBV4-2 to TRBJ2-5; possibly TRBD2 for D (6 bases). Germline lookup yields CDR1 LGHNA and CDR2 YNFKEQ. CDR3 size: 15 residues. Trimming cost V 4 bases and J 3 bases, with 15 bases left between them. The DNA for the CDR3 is TGTGCCAGCAGCCCCTGGGGGGAAGGGGAAGAGACCCAGTACTTC. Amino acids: CASSPWGEGEETQYF.

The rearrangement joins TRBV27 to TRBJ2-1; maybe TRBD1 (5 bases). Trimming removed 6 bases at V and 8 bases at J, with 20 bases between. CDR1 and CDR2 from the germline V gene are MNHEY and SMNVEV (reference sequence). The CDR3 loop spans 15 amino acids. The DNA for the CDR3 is TGTGCCAGCAGCCTCCGGACACCCCTTCGGGATGAGCAGTTCTTC. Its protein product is CASSLRTPLRDEQFF.

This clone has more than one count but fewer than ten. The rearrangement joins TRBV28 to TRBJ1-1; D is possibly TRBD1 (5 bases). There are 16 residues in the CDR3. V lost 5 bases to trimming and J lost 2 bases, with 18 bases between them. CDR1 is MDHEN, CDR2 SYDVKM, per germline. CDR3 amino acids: CASSLAWGGSNTEAFF. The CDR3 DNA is TGTGCCAGCAGTCTCGCCTGGGGGGGAAGCAACACTGAAGCTTTCTTT. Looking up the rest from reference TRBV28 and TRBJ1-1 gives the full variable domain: DVKVTQSSRYLVKRTGEKVFLECVQDMDHENMFWYRQDPGLGLRLIYFSYDVKMKEKGDIPEGYSVSREKKERFSLILESASTNQTSMYLCASSLAWGGSNTEAFFGQGTRLTVV.

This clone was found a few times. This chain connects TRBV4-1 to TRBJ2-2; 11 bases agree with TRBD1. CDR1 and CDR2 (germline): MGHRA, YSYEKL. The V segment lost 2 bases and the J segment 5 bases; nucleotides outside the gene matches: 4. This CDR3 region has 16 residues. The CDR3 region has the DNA TGCGCCAGCAGCCAATCCGGGACAGGGGGAACCGGGGAGCTGTTTTTT. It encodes CASSQSGTGGTGELFF.